Presented here are 17 T cell receptor beta chains from one specimen sequenced in a study of CD8 T cells in Susac syndrome. RNA was extracted with the RNeasy kit, and a quantity of roughly 0.5 to 1 ug was reverse transcribed using random hexamers. TCRdb fed the immunoSEQ multiplex PCR reads into MiXCR, producing one record per CDR3 protein. The sample carries around 200,000 distinct CDR3 sequences, approximately 95% recorded once. The sequenced sample was CD4+ T cells from PBMCs. The source of these receptors is a human donor in good health.

The chain combines TRBV27 with TRBJ1-5; unclear D gene. The CDR3 has 14 residues. V was clipped by 6 bases and J by 3 bases, with 12 bases between them. Germline assignment: CDR1 MNHEY and CDR2 SMNVEV (reference sequence). CDR3 protein: CASRARIANQPQHF. CDR3 nucleotide sequence: TGTGCCAGCAGAGCGAGGATCGCCAATCAGCCCCAGCATTTT.

This CDR3 reads CATSSSLMASPLHF. Here the CDR3 DNA reads TGTGCCACCAGCAGCTCCCTGATGGCGTCACCCCTCCACTTT. This chain joins TRBV15 and TRBJ1-6; D is undetermined. Germline V gene data show CDR1 as LNHNV and CDR2 as YYDKDF (reference sequence). V was pared by 3 bases and J by 10 bases, with 13 bases between. This CDR3 is 14 amino acids long. Looking up the rest from reference TRBV15 and TRBJ1-6 gives the full variable domain: DAMVIQNPRYQVTQFGKPVTLSCSQTLNHNVMYWYQQKSSQAPKLLFHYYDKDFNNEADTPDNFQSRRPNTSFCFLDIRSPGLGDTAMYLCATSSSLMASPLHFGNGTRLTVT.

The J gene is TRBJ2-3, the V gene TRBV20-1; no clear D gene. This CDR3 spans 11 amino acids. Per the germline V gene, CDR1 is DFQATT and CDR2 is SNEGSKA (reference sequence). Between the trimmed V and J ends, which lost 4 bases and 5 bases, there was a span of 7 bases. CDR3 residues: CSATRRDTQYF. CDR3 sequence (DNA): TGCAGTGCTACCCGGCGAGATACGCAGTATTTT.

The CDR3 region has the DNA TGTGCCAGCAGGAGAGTGGAGGGGGAGACCCAGTACTTC. As protein: CASRRVEGETQYF. The gene calls are TRBV5-4 and TRBJ2-5, with a weak D call TRBD2 (6 bases). The CDR3 consists of 13 residues. The germline V gene has CDR1 SGHNT and CDR2 YYREEE (reference sequence). The V and J ends lost 5 bases and 5 bases respectively, with 13 bases between them.

The V gene is TRBV25-1, the J gene TRBJ2-1; D is perhaps TRBD1 (6 bases). The CDR3 is 14 amino acids. CDR1 and CDR2 (germline): MGHDK, SYGVNS. Between the trimmed V and J ends, which lost 2 bases and 6 bases, there was a span of 11 bases. The CDR3 nucleotides are TGTGCCAGCAGTGAACCCGGACAGACCAATGAGCAGTTCTTC. Amino acids: CASSEPGQTNEQFF. The complete variable domain, with remaining parts taken from reference TRBV25-1 and TRBJ2-1, reads EADIYQTPRYLVIGTGKKITLECSQTMGHDKMYWYQQDPGMELHLIHYSYGVNSTEKGDLSSESTVSRIRTEHFPLTLESARPSHTSQYLCASSEPGQTNEQFFGPGTRLTVL.

The chain couples TRBV20-1 to TRBJ2-3, with D possibly matching TRBD2 (7 bases). The CDR3 is made up of 14 amino acids. Trimming shortened V by 2 bases and J by 4 bases, and 13 bases separated the two germline ends. The germline V gene has CDR1 DFQATT and CDR2 SNEGSKA (reference sequence). The CDR3 here is CSARWGGRADTQYF. DNA of the CDR3: TGCAGTGCTAGATGGGGGGGCCGGGCAGATACGCAGTATTTT.

V usage is TRBV29-1 and J usage is TRBJ2-3, with 9 bases identical to TRBD2. Germline V CDR1 and CDR2: SQVTM, ANQGSEA. The length of the CDR3 is 16 residues. The V and J ends lost 7 bases and 2 bases, in that order; junction bases with no gene match: 13. For the CDR3, the DNA is TGCAGCGCTGGAGGGGGAGCGGGGGGATTCACAGATACGCAGTATTTT. Its protein is CSAGGGAGGFTDTQYF.

This chain uses TRBV30 with TRBJ2-7; TRBD2 matches 9 bases. CDR3 length: 16 amino acids. V lost 2 bases, J lost 3 bases, and 11 bases stayed unmatched. From germline, CDR1 is GTSNPN and CDR2 SVGIG (reference sequence). The CDR3 loop is CAWSYGGRARGYEQYV. DNA for the CDR3: TGTGCCTGGAGTTATGGCGGGAGGGCCAGAGGCTACGAGCAGTACGTC.

The chain has TRBV11-2 and TRBJ1-6; D unresolved. V shed 4 bases and J shed 14 bases, with 9 bases lying between them. There are 11 residues in the CDR3. Germline V gives CDR1 SGHAT, CDR2 FQNNGV. The DNA for the CDR3 is TGTGCCAGCAGCTCCTACTACACCCTCCACTTT. This encodes CASSSYYTLHF.

The chain couples TRBV20-1 to TRBJ1-1, with a tentative D call TRBD1 (5 bases). This CDR3 is built from 14 residues. V shed 2 bases and J shed 1 base, with 11 bases lying between them. Germline V gene data show CDR1 as DFQATT and CDR2 as SNEGSKA (reference sequence). The CDR3 is CSARRDPANTEAFF. The CDR3 DNA follows: TGCAGTGCTAGACGGGACCCGGCGAACACTGAAGCTTTCTTT.

The rearrangement links TRBV25-1 to TRBJ2-7; 7 positions match TRBD2. V lost 5 bases and J lost 2; bases outside the gene matches: 3. This CDR3 has 13 residues. The germline V gene has CDR1 MGHDK and CDR2 SYGVNS. CDR3 sequence: CASSRGVAYEQYF. The CDR3 bases are TGTGCCAGCAGTCGGGGGGTCGCCTACGAGCAGTACTTC.

The chain carries TRBV12-3 or TRBV12-4 and TRBJ2-1; D uncertain. The CDR3 covers 12 residues. V was clipped by 5 bases and J by 10 bases, with 12 bases between them. The CDR3 reads CASSPPIGEQFF. The CDR3 DNA reads TGTGCCAGCAGTCCCCCCATAGGAGAGCAGTTCTTC.

The rearrangement links TRBV20-1 to TRBJ2-1; 9 nucleotides line up with TRBD2. This CDR3 comprises 15 residues. The V and J ends lost 0 bases and 8 bases, in that order; junction bases with no gene match: 8. Per germline, CDR1 DFQATT and CDR2 SNEGSKA (reference sequence). The CDR3 DNA sequence: TGCAGTGCTAGAGATGGCGGGGGGGCCTCGGATGAGCAGTTCTTC. It codes for CSARDGGGASDEQFF.

The rearrangement joins TRBV29-1 to TRBJ1-1, with 7 bases fitting TRBD1. V lost 7 bases and J lost 0; bases outside the gene matches: 2. Germline V gene data show CDR1 as SQVTM and CDR2 as ANQGSEA. The length of the CDR3 is 12 residues. CDR3 DNA: TGCAGCGCTGGGACAGTGAACACTGAAGCTTTCTTT. Translated, it gives CSAGTVNTEAFF. Variable domain in full (rest from reference TRBV29-1 and TRBJ1-1): SAVISQKPSRDICQRGTSLTIQCQVDSQVTMMFWYRQQPGQSLTLIATANQGSEATYESGFVIDKFPISRPNLTFSTLTVSNMSPEDSSIYLCSAGTVNTEAFFGQGTRLTVV.

The genes are TRBV4-1 and TRBJ1-4; perhaps TRBD1 as D (5 bases). Trimming took 10 bases from V and 8 from J, leaving 8 bases between them. Looked up from germline, CDR1 is MGHRA and CDR2 is YSYEKL. The CDR3 length is 10 residues. The CDR3 coding sequence is TGCGCCATCGAGGGGGAAAAACTGTTTTTT. Its translation: CAIEGEKLFF.

The chain couples TRBV6-5 to TRBJ1-5; the D gene is possibly TRBD1 (6 bases). V lost 2 bases, J lost 3 bases, and 17 bases lay in between. The germline V gene has CDR1 MNHEY and CDR2 SVGAGI. The CDR3 spans 17 residues. The CDR3 sequence is CASSYTAGALYNQPQHF. CDR3 DNA sequence: TGTGCCAGCAGTTACACCGCAGGGGCGCTATACAATCAGCCCCAGCATTTT.

This clonotype has a single count. The chain links TRBV20-1 to TRBJ1-3; TRBD1 matches 8 bases. Germline V gene data show CDR1 as DFQATT and CDR2 as SNEGSKA (reference sequence). The V and J ends lost 0 bases and 1 base, in that order; junction bases with no gene match: 2. This CDR3 has 15 residues. The CDR3 protein is CSARDQGASGNTIYF. Written as DNA, the CDR3 is TGCAGTGCTAGAGACCAGGGGGCATCTGGAAACACCATATATTTT.